In this sample, the clone carrying this T cell receptor (beta chain) turned up a few times. The isolated RNA, all of it, was reverse transcribed, so expressed TCRB transcripts were what got sequenced. Profiled with immunoSEQ multiplex PCR; TCRdb holds only in-frame clones, not every one. The sample holds 900,000 or so clones, about 17% seen once. V was pared by 3 bases and J by 5 bases, with 13 bases between. The CDR3 length is 14 residues. Germline values: CDR1 SGHVS, CDR2 FQNEAQ. These data originate in a study of beta chain features in type 1 diabetes. V and J are TRBV7-8 and TRBJ2-5; D is perhaps TRBD1 (6 bases). This receptor was taken from a woman aged 18-30 years in good health. Sequencing was performed on naive CD4+ T cells from blood. CDR3: CASSFQGIAETQYF. In DNA form, the CDR3 reads TGTGCCAGCAGCTTTCAGGGGATTGCGGAGACCCAGTACTTC.